This T cell receptor (beta chain) appears in the sequencing data of a study of CD8 T cells in ankylosing spondylitis. TCRdb recomputed calls from the 5' RACE reads with MiXCR, one row per CDR3 protein. The data contain just under 350,000 distinct CDR3 sequences, approximately 15% of them singletons. From germline, CDR1 is SGDLS and CDR2 YYNGEE. This CDR3 is built from 15 residues. Trimming left V 4 bases short and J 5 bases short, with 13 bases between. This clonotype occurred a few times. This TCR was sampled from a male donor with ankylosing spondylitis or in good health (not recorded which). Sequencing was performed on blood, either unsorted or a sorted T cell fraction (not recorded which). The chain carries TRBV9 and TRBJ1-6, with D perhaps TRBD1 (5 bases). CDR3 protein: CASSPQSRDNSPLHF. The CDR3 coding sequence is TGTGCCAGCAGCCCCCAGTCCAGGGATAATTCACCCCTCCACTTT.